The clone carrying this T cell receptor (beta chain) shows up as medium-sized by frequency. Its cognate antigen is unknown. The data are from a study of CXCR3-negative and CXCR3-positive naive CD8 T cells. TRB cDNA libraries were made by UMI-labeled 5' RACE. TCRdb reprocessed the 5' RACE reads and stores each CDR3 protein as one record, lacking DNA. The repertoire table contains under 6,000 distinct CDR3 sequences. Study-wide results and caveats: The authors found comparable surface CD5 between naive subsets and inferred TCR strength from TRB CDR3 properties. Naive CXCR3-positive and CXCR3-negative cells shared similar TRBV-TRBJ usage, unlike memory cells. CXCR3-positive naive cells had TRB CDR3s that were more hydrophobic than CXCR3-negative naive cells had.

The germline V gene encodes CDR1 SQVTM and CDR2 ANQGSEA. CDR3 length equals 14 residues. The rearrangement links TRBV29-1 to TRBJ2-7; there is no DNA to check the TCRdb D call of TRBD2. The receptor's source is a human donor in good health. Some clones in this sample may be carry-over from other donors' samples. The specimen was naive CXCR3+ CD8+ T cells from blood. Subset indicated: CD45RO-CCR7+CD27+CD95- naive CD8+ T cells expressing CXCR3 (TNR3+). Here the CDR3 reads CSVRSGGPSYEQYF.